These 8 T cell receptor beta chains were all obtained from the same sample, sequenced in a study of OX40 agonist ivuxolimab in advanced cancers. The method was immunoSEQ multiplex PCR; TCRdb's version includes in-frame clones alone and lacks a portion of them. The table shows around 70,000 clones, with nearly 85% occurring only once. The sequenced sample was CD4+ or CD8+ T cells sorted from blood, obtained in a trial of the OX40 agonist ivuxolimab. The receptors were sampled from an adult with an advanced solid tumor such as melanoma, head and neck, liver or kidney cancer.

This clone ranks as medium-sized. This chain connects TRBV6-5 to TRBJ2-7; D is ambiguous. Trimming shortened V by 6 bases and J by 2 bases, and 8 bases separated the two germline ends. The CDR3 contains 12 residues. In germline, CDR1 is MNHEY, CDR2 SVGAGI. The DNA of the CDR3 is TGTGCCAGCAGCCCTGGACCCTACGAGCAGTACTTC. Protein: CASSPGPYEQYF.

V and J are TRBV6-1 and TRBJ1-5; TRBD1 might be the D (6 bases). Germline CDR1 reads MNHNS; CDR2 reads SASEGT. The CDR3 contains 15 residues. Trimming left V 5 bases short and J 0 bases short, with 11 bases between. For the CDR3, the DNA is TGTGCCAGCAGTCTAGGGACACATAGCAATCAGCCCCAGCATTTT. It specifies CASSLGTHSNQPQHF.

The rearrangement uses TRBV21-1 and TRBJ1-2; the table calls TRBD1, which could not be checked here. TRBV21-1 is labeled a pseudogene. The CDR3 runs to 17 residues. The CDR3 DNA reads TGTGCCAGCAGCAGCATCACAGGAGCCCTACCTAACTATGGCTACACCTTC. It is translated as CASSSITGALPNYGYTF.

The J gene is TRBJ2-1, the V gene TRBV7-8; TRBD2 agrees at 12 bases. The V gene end was trimmed by 0 bases and the J gene end by 0 bases; junction bases not matched to a gene: 3. Germline V lookup: CDR1 SGHVS, CDR2 FQNEAQ. The CDR3 length is 18 residues. The DNA for the CDR3 is TGTGCCAGCAGCTTAGCCGGACTAGCGGGGAGCTCCTACAATGAGCAGTTCTTC. Translating it yields CASSLAGLAGSSYNEQFF.

The rearrangement links TRBV2 to TRBJ2-2; D unclear. Trimming removed 1 base from V and 7 bases from J, with 10 bases in between. The CDR3 loop spans 14 amino acids. Germline values: CDR1 SNHLY, CDR2 FYNNEI. CDR3 residues: CASSEDSWGGELFF. CDR3 coding DNA: TGTGCCAGCAGTGAAGACTCCTGGGGCGGGGAGCTGTTTTTT.

The chain combines TRBV4-1 with TRBJ1-4; no clear D. The germline gives CDR1 MGHRA, CDR2 YSYEKL. V dropped 1 base and J dropped 7 bases, with 10 bases sitting between them. The CDR3 is 14 residues long. CDR3 bases: TGCGCCAGCAGCCAAGGGGTGCGGGGTGAAAAACTGTTTTTT. Translation gives CASSQGVRGEKLFF.

V is TRBV5-4 and J is TRBJ1-2, with D maybe TRBD1 (5 bases). Germline assignment: CDR1 SGHNT and CDR2 YYREEE (reference sequence). The V end was cut by 2 bases, the J end by 8 bases, with 10 bases between. The CDR3 length is 12 residues. In DNA form, the CDR3 reads TGTGCCAGCAGCTTTTATAGGGACGGCTACACCTTC. It yields the protein CASSFYRDGYTF.

In nucleotides, the CDR3 is TGTGCCAGCATCAATGGGGGACAGGGTGAGACTGAAGCTTTCTTT. It yields the protein CASINGGQGETEAFF. This chain uses TRBV28 with TRBJ1-1; 9 positions agree with TRBD1. The germline V gene encodes CDR1 MDHEN and CDR2 SYDVKM. V dropped 7 bases and J dropped 5; count of bases not matched to a gene: 11. This CDR3 region has 15 residues.